This section outlines one T cell receptor (beta chain) sequence together with its context. No antigen is known for it. No base quality information exists; no much larger clone differs at one position. For TCR beta sequencing, blood samples came from the related transplant donors. Using Nuclei Lysis Solution, genomic DNA was extracted from unfractionated peripheral blood mononuclear cells that were either fresh or cryopreserved. TCR beta CDR3 regions were amplified from genomic DNA with the immunoSEQ assay, a bias-controlled multiplex PCR using V- and J-specific primers. A proprietary barcode and Illumina adapter sequences were added to the CDR3 amplicons in a second PCR step. An Illumina MiSeq instrument was used to sequence the CDR3 libraries. As for how the authors treated the data: immunoSEQ Analyzer 3.0 was used for export and quality control, with R Bioconductor and Immunarch used for downstream analyses. Only productive rearrangements in the normalized downsampled data set went into calculating the repertoire metrics. Clonotypes larger than 5 templates in the normalized cohort were defined as pathologically expanded. Repertoire diversity was measured with the Inverse Simpson Index. To capture all clonotypes, CMV-specificity analyses were performed on the non-normalized data set. Not all clones reach the TCRdb copy of this immuneACCESS table, which keeps in-frame sequences only. Checked studies attribute under half of the gap to unresolved V genes and leave the rest unexplained. V, J and clone size derive from that table, while D and trimming were established from the DNA sequence. The sample contains 25,000 to 35,000 clones, 90% to 96% of them found a single time. The top ten clonotypes cover roughly 1.5% of the sample.

The data were taken from a study of T cell clonotyping in hematopoietic cell transplantation (dated by TCRdb to the early 2020s). With regard to the full study: A total of 130 or so blood samples were gathered in the study from roughly 37 consecutive transplant recipients along with their related donors. Patients were recruited between late 2015 and 2017 and followed until late 2020 or death.

The full study reports these points: Overlap with donor repertoires was found for only a small fraction of recipient repertoires, with over 95% found to appear de novo at the given depth. After transplant, TCR diversity in recipients dropped, and pathologically expanded clonotypes climbed progressively between day 30 and day 180. Sample size was limited, and cells were not sorted, so CD4 and CD8 repertoire contributions could not be separated. Broader posttransplant TCR repertoire diversity was predicted by donor and pretransplant recipient Inverse Simpson Index values.

The source is a man aged 50-60 years in good health. Some clones in this sample may be carry-over from other donors' samples. The source material was peripheral blood mononuclear cells.

CDR3 region: CASSLDLSWGTGQTYEQYF. The sequence in DNA is TGTGCCAGCAGCTTAGATTTAAGTTGGGGAACAGGTCAAACCTACGAGCAGTACTTC. The chain is made from TRBV7-9 and TRBJ2-7; 5 matching bases give a weak D call of TRBD1. V is shortened by 1 base, J by 2 bases, and the region joining them spans 24 bases. CDR1 SEHNR and CDR2 FQNEAQ were looked up in the germline V gene (reference sequence). The CDR3 measures 19 amino acids from cysteine to phenylalanine. Only the CDR3 part of the read is kept: 57 bases, read in frame from the first base. The CDR3, completed at both ends by the reference TRBV7-9 and TRBJ2-7 genes, gives the full variable domain DTGVSQNPRHKITKRGQNVTFRCDPISEHNRLYWYRQTLGQGPEFLTYFQNEAQLEKSRLLSDRFSAERPKGSFSTLEIQRTEQGDSAMYLCASSLDLSWGTGQTYEQYFGPGTRLTVT.